This T cell receptor (beta chain) was observed in a study of T cells in tuberculosis. Method: immunoSEQ multiplex PCR; TCRdb's copy keeps in-frame clones and lacks some. The sample comprises about 58,000 clones, approximately 85% of which are singletons, and 20% to 25% rests with the top ten. V lost 3 bases, J lost 2 bases, and 4 bases stayed unmatched. Germline assignment: CDR1 SGHTA and CDR2 FQGNSA. The CDR3 sequence is 14 residues long. Thawed, overnight-rested PBMC were stained with GMM-loaded CD1B tetramer, viability dye and anti-CD3, then sorted. The lipid loaded on the CD1B tetramers was C32 glucose monomycolate from Rhodococcus equi. Tetramer-sorted PBMC had been CD14 monocyte-depleted before freezing. Study-wide points: Low-affinity CD1B-GMM tetramer-binding T cells may have been missed.

The rearrangement links TRBV7-2 to TRBJ2-7; 7 bases map to TRBD2. The TCR was taken from an adult woman with latent tuberculosis. Material: CD1b-GMM tetramer-negative cells sorted from PBMCs. The CDR3 reads CASSFGGLAYEQYF. The CDR3 DNA sequence: TGTGCCAGCAGCTTTGGCGGACTAGCCTACGAGCAGTACTTC.